The T cell receptor beta chain under discussion was sequenced for a study of T cell repertoires in cytomegalovirus infection. Study-wide background: HLA-B-restricted CMV epitopes that are well studied, plus recently identified HLA-C-restricted ones, were used by the study. Through public TCR beta signatures, both CMV infection and matching HLA type were indicated. Study observations and caveats: Cumulated frequencies of public TCR beta families served to identify carriers of CMV plus the relevant HLA. Dominant in the ex vivo response were TCR beta clonotypes restricted by HLA-C and specific for CMV.

Germline CDR1 MNHNY, CDR2 SVGAGI (reference sequence). V was clipped by 0 bases and J by 3 bases; unmatched bases: 7. This CDR3 region has 17 residues. As concerns this clonotype: Its antigen is unidentified.

TCRdb independently ran MiXCR on the reads; one entry per CDR3 protein. Here the sample spans about 920,000 distinct CDR3 sequences, roughly 31% being singletons. The TCR sequence derives from a human donor in good health (CMV status not recorded). Some clones in this sample may be carry-over from other donors' samples. This chain links TRBV6-6 with TRBJ2-4, with 8 bases lining up with TRBD2. Sequencing was performed on cultured CD8+ T cells from PBMCs, taken from culture after CMV antigen stimulation. DNA for the CDR3: TGTGCCAGCAGTTACTCGGTGGTAGCGGGGCTCAAAAACATTCAGTACTTC. Protein product: CASSYSVVAGLKNIQYF.